This T cell receptor (beta chain) derives from a study of PD-L1 blockade in urothelial cancer. This table comes from immunoSEQ multiplex PCR, and its TCRdb copy is limited to in-frame clones, with some not included. The table records around 40,000 clones, around 89% of them present only once. On this clone itself: Relative to the germline gene, one junction end is altered; a read error may explain this.

The CDR3 consists of 16 residues. Germline CDR1 is MNHEY and CDR2 is SVGAGI. This sequence originates from a man aged 55-75 years with urothelial cancer. The chain carries TRBV6-5 and TRBJ2-1, with D possibly being TRBD2 (5 bases). The input for sequencing was PBMCs, taken around atezolizumab (anti-PD-L1) treatment. The CDR3 loop is CASSYSGIYPHNEQFF. The CDR3 DNA is TGTGCCAGCAGCTACTCCGGGATCTACCCCCACAATGAGCAGTTCTTC.